Here is one TCR beta chain with its context. What it binds is unknown. The data were taken from a study of cytomegalovirus exposure and HLA in healthy donors. The PCR contained 60 Vbeta and 13 Jbeta primers. Generated by immunoSEQ multiplex PCR, the TCRdb table keeps only in-frame clones and is missing some. The data show 75,000 to 80,000 clones, 60% to 85% seen once. General study points: As a later analysis revealed, most CMV-associated TCR beta chains appeared HLA-restricted. Researchers catalogued 160 or so TCR beta chains as cytomegalovirus-associated. Most subjects had HLA-A and HLA-B alleles reportedly predicted accurately by TCR beta sequences. TCR beta V- and J-gene trimming, according to a later analysis, was linked to a missense DCLRE1C variant.

This TCR came from a male donor in good health and CMV-seronegative. Sequencing was performed on PBMCs.

CDR3 DNA: TGTGCCAGCAGTTCTCCCAGGGCTGGCACTGAAGCTTTCTTT. It translates to CASSSPRAGTEAFF. The chain employs TRBV6-5 and TRBJ1-1, with a tentative D call TRBD1 (5 bases). The ends were cut back, 4 bases at V and 4 bases at J, with 13 bases in the middle. Germline loops: CDR1 MNHEY, CDR2 SVGAGI. CDR3 size: 14 residues.